This T cell receptor (beta chain) was recovered during a study of blood T cell repertoires in COVID-19. About the study: Collection of acute and convalescent COVID-19 samples took place in the United States, Italy and Spain. T cells, B-cell-depleted T cells, or PBMCs provided the cDNA or gDNA that served as material.

The CDR3 loop spans 16 amino acids. With 2 bases clipped from V and 4 bases from J, the junction kept 8 bases outside the gene matches. Germline V gene lookup returns CDR1 MGHDK and CDR2 SYGVNS. As originally analysed: Reference gene primer amplification yielded estimated nucleated cell counts. The assay was immunoSEQ multiplex PCR, and TCRdb's table has in-frame clones only and misses some. V and J calls plus clone size are reproduced from that table; the DNA served to infer D and trimming. Seen here are 68,000 or so clones, 70% to 90% observed once, and the top ten hold over 4%. The sample consisted of peripheral blood. The chain recombines TRBV25-1 with TRBJ2-4, with 7 bases that match TRBD2. This TCR was recovered from a man in his fifties with acute or convalescent COVID-19. The CDR3 protein is CASSERTGTMKNIQYF. As DNA, the CDR3 is TGTGCCAGCAGTGAACGCACCGGGACTATGAAAAACATTCAGTACTTC.